The 20 T cell receptor beta chains listed next were all sequenced from one sample in a study of blood T cell repertoires in COVID-19. The method was immunoSEQ multiplex PCR; TCRdb's version includes in-frame clones alone and lacks a portion of them. The sample contains some 89,000 clones, about 85% of which appear only once. Source material: peripheral blood. Receptor source: a man between 60 and 70 years old with acute or convalescent COVID-19.

The gene calls are TRBV6-2 or TRBV6-3 and TRBJ2-7; the D is unclear. From germline, CDR1 is MNHEY and CDR2 SVGEGT. V was trimmed by 4 bases and J by 3 bases, leaving 13 bases between them. The CDR3 extends over 14 amino acids. The CDR3 spells CASSSPEQFYEQYF. In DNA, the CDR3 is TGTGCCAGCAGTTCCCCCGAACAGTTCTACGAGCAGTACTTC.

The chain employs TRBV5-6 and TRBJ2-5, with D perhaps TRBD2 (5 bases). The CDR3 totals 16 residues. V lost 0 bases and J 0 bases, leaving 12 bases between the germline ends. The germline CDR1 and CDR2 sequences are SGHDT and YYEEEE. The chain's CDR3 is CASSLAASQYQETQYF. CDR3 sequence (DNA): TGTGCCAGCAGCTTGGCGGCTAGCCAGTACCAAGAGACCCAGTACTTC.

The CDR3 DNA follows: TGCGCCAGCAGCCGAGACCTTGTCCTGACTTTC. It encodes CASSRDLVLTF. This chain uses TRBV4-1 with TRBJ2-6, with no clear D. Trimming pared 4 bases from V and 13 bases from J, leaving 8 bases between. In germline, CDR1 is MGHRA, CDR2 YSYEKL. The CDR3 spans 11 residues.

The chain combines TRBV5-1 with TRBJ1-1, with D hard to call. Germline CDR1 reads SGHRS; CDR2 reads YFSETQ. This CDR3 spans 14 amino acids. Deletions cut 4 bases from V and 1 base from J, with 11 bases between. The CDR3 DNA reads as TGCGCCAGCAGCGTGGACGGTGGGAACACTGAAGCTTTCTTT. Its protein is CASSVDGGNTEAFF.

This sequence joins TRBV12-5 and TRBJ2-1; perhaps TRBD1 as D (6 bases). Germline V CDR1 and CDR2: LGHNT, FRNRAP. The V end was cut by 1 base, the J end by 12 bases, with 16 bases between. The CDR3 spans 14 residues. In DNA form, the CDR3 reads TGTGCTAGTGGTTTGGCCCCGGACAGTTTCATGCAGTTCTTC. Translating gives CASGLAPDSFMQFF.

The rearrangement joins TRBV28 to TRBJ2-5, with a possible D match to TRBD1 (5 bases). Germline loops: CDR1 MDHEN, CDR2 SYDVKM. Trimming took 8 bases from V and 6 from J, leaving 13 bases between them. The CDR3 consists of 12 residues. CDR3 residues: CASAQGRKTQYF. CDR3 bases: TGTGCCAGCGCGCAGGGTCGGAAGACCCAGTACTTC.

The V call is TRBV9, the J call TRBJ2-3; 10 nucleotides align to TRBD2. This CDR3 has 15 amino acids. Germline V gene data show CDR1 as SGDLS and CDR2 as YYNGEE. J lost 0 bases, V lost 5 bases, and 3 bases had no gene match. CDR3 nucleotide sequence: TGTGCCAGCAGGCCGGGACTAGCGAGCACAGATACGCAGTATTTT. Protein: CASRPGLASTDTQYF.

This chain joins TRBV6-2 or TRBV6-3 and TRBJ1-6; D is possibly TRBD1 (5 bases). Between the trimmed V and J ends, which lost 1 base and 8 bases, there was a span of 9 bases. CDR1 and CDR2 from the germline V gene are MNHEY and SVGEGT. The length of the CDR3 is 14 residues. The CDR3 region is CASSYFRGDSPLHF. The CDR3 nucleotides read TGTGCCAGCAGTTACTTTCGGGGGGATTCACCCCTCCACTTT.

The J gene is TRBJ1-2, the V gene TRBV7-2; tentative D call: TRBD1 (6 bases). This CDR3 spans 12 amino acids. Germline V lookup: CDR1 SGHTA, CDR2 FQGNSA. V was pared by 4 bases and J by 8 bases, with 11 bases between. CDR3 coding DNA: TGTGCCAGCAGCTACCCAGGGGTCGGCTACACCTTC. Translating gives CASSYPGVGYTF. Complete variable domain (other parts from reference TRBV7-2 and TRBJ1-2): GAGVSQSPSNKVTEKGKDVELRCDPISGHTALYWYRQSLGQGLEFLIYFQGNSAPDKSGLPSDRFSAERTGGSVSTLTIQRTQQEDSAVYLCASSYPGVGYTFGSGTRLTVV.

The J gene is TRBJ1-2, the V gene TRBV6-2 or TRBV6-3; 8 bases line up with TRBD1. Trimming at V came to 4 bases and at J to 3 bases, leaving 4 bases not matched to a gene. CDR1 MNHEY and CDR2 SVGEGT come from the germline V gene. The CDR3 loop spans 14 amino acids. CDR3 sequence: CASSSDREDYGYTF. The CDR3 DNA is TGTGCCAGCAGTTCGGACAGGGAGGACTATGGCTACACCTTC.

The V call is TRBV7-9, the J call TRBJ2-7; 10 nucleotides match TRBD1. The CDR3 spans 14 residues. CDR1 SEHNR and CDR2 FQNEAQ come from the germline V gene (reference sequence). Trimming at V came to 4 bases and at J to 6 bases, leaving 6 bases not matched to a gene. CDR3 in amino acids: CASSSTGTGAEQYF. CDR3 nucleotide sequence: TGTGCCAGCAGCTCTACCGGGACAGGGGCCGAGCAGTACTTC.

This clone showed up just once. V usage is TRBV6-2 or TRBV6-3 and J usage is TRBJ1-5; weak D call: TRBD1 (5 bases). This CDR3 has 15 amino acids. Germline loops: CDR1 MNHEY, CDR2 SVGEGT. V gave up 0 bases and J gave up 5 bases, with 11 bases separating them. The CDR3 sequence: CASSYSPGYDQPQHF. Written as DNA, the CDR3 is TGTGCCAGCAGTTACTCTCCAGGGTACGATCAGCCCCAGCATTTT.

V and J are TRBV5-6 and TRBJ1-1; no definite D call. Germline V gene sequence: CDR1 SGHDT, CDR2 YYEEEE. V lost 7 bases to trimming and J lost 4 bases, with 17 bases between them. The CDR3 totals 14 residues. CDR3: CASSLFRGVTEAFF. CDR3 DNA sequence: TGTGCCAGCTCGCTTTTTAGAGGCGTCACTGAAGCTTTCTTT.

This clone occurred once. The chain combines TRBV30 with TRBJ2-3, with a tentative D call TRBD2 (6 bases). Trimming cost V 2 bases and J 2 bases, with 11 bases left between them. There are 14 residues in the CDR3. Germline V gene sequence: CDR1 GTSNPN, CDR2 SVGIG (reference sequence). The CDR3 DNA is TGTGCCTGGAGTAGGGCGGGGCTCACAGATACGCAGTATTTT. Protein product: CAWSRAGLTDTQYF. The whole variable domain, filled in from reference TRBV30 and TRBJ2-3, reads SQTIHQWPATLVQPVGSPLSLECTVEGTSNPNLYWYRQAAGRGLQLLFYSVGIGQISSEVPQNLSASRPQDRQFILSSKKLLLSDSGFYLCAWSRAGLTDTQYFGPGTRLTVL.

This chain connects TRBV4-1 to TRBJ2-1; D perhaps matches TRBD2 (6 bases). The CDR3 length is 16 residues. V was clipped by 2 bases and J by 8 bases, with 19 bases between them. CDR1 is MGHRA and CDR2 is YSYEKL in the germline V gene. The CDR3 protein is CASSQIWAGLADEQFF. In nucleotides, the CDR3 is TGCGCCAGCAGCCAAATATGGGCGGGATTGGCAGATGAGCAGTTCTTC.

The chain combines TRBV5-6 with TRBJ2-5; D gene unclear. The V gene lost 0 bases and the J gene lost 4 bases, with 7 bases spanning the gap. The CDR3 has 13 residues. Germline V gene sequence: CDR1 SGHDT, CDR2 YYEEEE. CDR3 region: CASSLGFRETQYF. CDR3 bases: TGTGCCAGCAGCTTGGGTTTCAGAGAGACCCAGTACTTC.

The genes are TRBV14 and TRBJ2-7; 9 bases match TRBD1. Unmatched junction bases numbered 4, after V lost 1 base and J lost 3 bases. CDR1 and CDR2 from the germline V gene are SGHDN and FVKESK. The CDR3 runs to 15 residues. The CDR3 bases are TGTGCCAGCAGCCAAGCGACAGGGGGTATCTACGAGCAGTACTTC. It translates to CASSQATGGIYEQYF.

J is TRBJ2-7 and V is TRBV2; D is perhaps TRBD2 (6 bases). The CDR3 covers 15 residues. Per the germline V gene, CDR1 is SNHLY and CDR2 is FYNNEI. Between the trimmed V and J ends, which lost 8 bases and 2 bases, there was a span of 19 bases. The CDR3 here is CASQKQSGFTYEQYF. CDR3 nucleotides: TGTGCCAGCCAGAAACAAAGCGGGTTTACCTACGAGCAGTACTTC. The full variable domain, rest sourced from reference TRBV2 and TRBJ2-7, is EPEVTQTPSHQVTQMGQEVILRCVPISNHLYFYWYRQILGQKVEFLVSFYNNEISEKSEIFDDQFSVERPDGSNFTLKIRSTKLEDSAMYFCASQKQSGFTYEQYFGPGTRLTVT.

The chain recombines TRBV4-1 with TRBJ2-7; TRBD2 matches 11 bases. The CDR3 extends over 16 amino acids. CDR1 and CDR2 (germline): MGHRA, YSYEKL. Trimming at V came to 2 bases and at J to 0 bases, leaving 3 bases not matched to a gene. CDR3 sequence reads: CASSQPTSGASYEQYF. The CDR3, as DNA: TGCGCCAGCAGCCAACCGACTAGCGGGGCCTCCTACGAGCAGTACTTC.

The chain has TRBV6-1 and TRBJ2-2; D is ambiguous. In germline, CDR1 is MNHNS, CDR2 SASEGT. The CDR3 totals 14 residues. Deletions cut 1 base from V and 8 bases from J, with 11 bases between. CDR3 residues: CASSEGIQWGELFF. The DNA for the CDR3 is TGTGCCAGCAGTGAAGGGATACAGTGGGGGGAGCTGTTTTTT.